A selection of T cell receptor beta chains follows, all from one sample in a study of cytomegalovirus exposure and HLA in healthy donors. The repertoire was sequenced with immunoSEQ multiplex PCR; TCRdb's copy has only in-frame clones and lacks some. This table holds 150,000 to 200,000 clones, around 84% found once. Sequencing was done on a sample of PBMCs. These receptors originate from a girl between 2 and 10 years old in good health and CMV-seropositive. CDR3s include the opening cysteine and the closing phenylalanine or tryptophan. A D gene is named only where the DNA matches it firmly. Size tells how often a clone was seen (once, few, many) or the class of an expanded clone, and some rows leave it out.

.	TRBV9	.	TRBJ2-3	CASGHFGTDTQYF	TGTGCCAGCGGGCATTTCGGCACAGATACGCAGTATTTT
TRBD1	TRBV11-2	.	TRBJ2-2	CASSLWTGHTGELFF	TGTGCCAGCAGCTTATGGACAGGGCACACCGGGGAGCTGTTTTTT
TRBD1	TRBV4-1	few	TRBJ1-1	CASSQDPDREAFF	TGCGCCAGCAGCCAAGATCCGGACAGGGAAGCTTTCTTT
.	TRBV23-1	.	TRBJ1-2	CASSQSAENYGYTF	TGCGCCAGCAGTCAATCGGCGGAAAACTATGGCTACACCTTC
TRBD2	TRBV7-3	.	TRBJ2-7	CASSFSGIGEQYF	TGTGCCAGCAGCTTCAGCGGGATAGGCGAGCAGTACTTC
.	TRBV6-1	few	TRBJ1-1	CASIKGTTEAFF	TGTGCCAGCATTAAGGGGACTACTGAAGCTTTCTTT
TRBD2	TRBV7-6	.	TRBJ2-3	CASSPSGGPPTDTQYF	TGTGCCAGCAGCCCCAGCGGGGGCCCTCCCACAGATACGCAGTATTTT
TRBD1	TRBV18	.	TRBJ2-7	CASSRTVRDRNTGEQYF	TGTGCCAGCTCACGGACCGTCAGGGACAGGAACACCGGGGAGCAGTACTTC
.	TRBV15	.	TRBJ2-7	CATSRDGGDTYEQYF	TGTGCCACCAGCAGAGATGGGGGGGACACCTACGAGCAGTACTTC
TRBD2	TRBV7-9	.	TRBJ2-1	CASSAGGSGSFPEQFF	TGTGCCAGCAGCGCTGGGGGTAGCGGGAGTTTTCCTGAGCAGTTCTTC
TRBD1	TRBV12-5	.	TRBJ2-7	CASGLVQGAYEQYF	TGTGCTAGTGGTTTGGTTCAGGGGGCTTACGAGCAGTACTTC
TRBD1	TRBV5-6	.	TRBJ1-4	CASSFDRELFF	TGTGCCAGCAGCTTTGACAGGGAACTGTTTTTT
.	TRBV5-1	.	TRBJ1-6	CASRSFEGSYNSPLHF	TGCGCCAGCAGATCTTTCGAGGGCTCCTATAATTCACCCCTCCACTTT
.	TRBV21-1	.	TRBJ2-5	CASTPKGPLRGETQYF	TGTGCCAGCACCCCAAAAGGACCCCTCAGGGGGGAGACCCAGTACTTC
.	TRBV6-1	.	TRBJ2-7	CASGAELTSYEQYF	TGTGCCAGCGGAGCGGAACTTACTTCCTACGAGCAGTACTTC
TRBD1	TRBV4-2	.	TRBJ1-1	CASGQGYMNTEAFF	TGTGCCAGCGGACAGGGTTATATGAACACTGAAGCTTTCTTT
.	TRBV6-5	once	TRBJ1-1	CASSRYDRQNTEAFF	TGTGCCAGCAGTCGTTACGACAGGCAGAACACTGAAGCTTTCTTT
.	TRBV10-3	.	TRBJ1-1	CAISETATADEAFF	TGTGCCATCAGTGAGACGGCGACAGCTGATGAAGCTTTCTTT
.	TRBV15	few	TRBJ1-1	CATSSGSTEAFF	TGTGCCACCAGTTCCGGGAGCACTGAAGCTTTCTTT
.	TRBV9	.	TRBJ1-3	CASSVEGAGNTIYF	TGTGCCAGCAGCGTAGAAGGGGCCGGAAACACCATATATTTT
.	TRBV6-5	few	TRBJ2-7	CASTPYESYEQYF	TGTGCCAGCACTCCATATGAGTCCTACGAGCAGTACTTC
.	TRBV9	few	TRBJ2-7	CASGGKRTGEQYF	TGTGCCAGCGGGGGGAAACGTACGGGCGAGCAGTACTTC